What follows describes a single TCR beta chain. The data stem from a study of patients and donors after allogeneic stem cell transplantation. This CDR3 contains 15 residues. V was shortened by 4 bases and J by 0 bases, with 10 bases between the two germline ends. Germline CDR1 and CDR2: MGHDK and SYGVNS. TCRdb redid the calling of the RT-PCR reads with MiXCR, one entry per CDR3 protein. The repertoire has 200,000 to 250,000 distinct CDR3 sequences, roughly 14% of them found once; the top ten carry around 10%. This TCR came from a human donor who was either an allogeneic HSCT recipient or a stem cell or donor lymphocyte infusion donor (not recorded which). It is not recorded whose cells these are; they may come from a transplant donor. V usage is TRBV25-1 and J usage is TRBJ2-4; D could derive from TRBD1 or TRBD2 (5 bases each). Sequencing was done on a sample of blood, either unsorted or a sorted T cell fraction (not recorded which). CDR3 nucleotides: TGTGCCAGCAGTGGATATGGGACAGCCAAAAACATTCAGTACTTC. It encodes CASSGYGTAKNIQYF.